This T cell receptor beta chain appears in the sequencing data of a study of CD4+ T cells in melanoma. General study results and limits: Diverse differentiation states were reported for melanoma neoantigen-specific CD4+ T cells. CD8+ T cell, macrophage and B cell function reportedly correlated with neoantigen-specific CD4+ T cells.

In the case of this clone: Its matching antigen is unknown.

The protocol was immunoSEQ multiplex PCR, while the TCRdb copy is restricted to in-frame clones and leaves out a portion. The sample shows 20,000 to 25,000 clones, roughly 78% of them seen only once. The CDR3 loop spans 15 amino acids. Per germline, CDR1 LGHNA and CDR2 YNFKEQ. Trimming cost V 4 bases and J 4 bases; bases outside gene matches: 6. The V call is TRBV4-2, the J call TRBJ2-2; 7 nucleotides agree with TRBD1. This receptor was identified in a human donor with melanoma. CDR3 in amino acids: CASSLGTVGTGELFF. The CDR3 DNA reads as TGTGCCAGCAGCCTTGGGACAGTCGGCACCGGGGAGCTGTTTTTT.